The 19 T cell receptor beta chains listed next were all sequenced from one sample in a study of OX40 agonist ivuxolimab in advanced cancers. This table comes from immunoSEQ multiplex PCR, and its TCRdb copy is limited to in-frame clones, with some not included. The repertoire consists of tens of thousands of clones, with roughly 90% occurring once and the leading ten covering 2% to 2.5%. Material: CD4+ or CD8+ T cells sorted from blood, obtained in a trial of the OX40 agonist ivuxolimab. Receptor source: an adult with an advanced solid tumor such as melanoma, head and neck, liver or kidney cancer.

The V gene is TRBV4-2, the J gene TRBJ2-2, with a possible D match to TRBD1 (6 bases). The V gene's germline CDR1 is LGHNA and CDR2 YNFKEQ. The CDR3 has 14 amino acids. The V end was cut by 6 bases, the J end by 0 bases, with 8 bases between. CDR3 protein: CASRDRANTGELFF. CDR3 in DNA: TGTGCCAGCAGGGACAGAGCGAACACCGGGGAGCTGTTTTTT.

This rearrangement joins TRBV18 to TRBJ2-3; 8 positions agree with TRBD2. CDR3 size: 16 residues. Germline V lookup: CDR1 KGHSH, CDR2 LQKENI. With V trimmed by 2 bases and J by 1 base, 5 bases remained unmatched. Here the CDR3 reads CASSPVPAGGTDTQYF. The CDR3 bases are TGTGCCAGCTCACCAGTCCCAGCGGGGGGCACAGATACGCAGTATTTT. Full variable domain (outside the CDR3, taken from reference TRBV18 and TRBJ2-3): NAGVMQNPRHLVRRRGQEARLRCSPMKGHSHVYWYRQLPEEGLKFMVYLQKENIIDESGMPKERFSAEFPKEGPSILRIQQVVRGDSAAYFCASSPVPAGGTDTQYFGPGTRLTVL.

V is TRBV7-8 and J is TRBJ2-3; unclear D gene. Per the germline V gene, CDR1 is SGHVS and CDR2 is FQNEAQ. V lost 5 bases and J lost 2, with 5 bases in between. The CDR3 runs to 12 residues. The CDR3 sequence: CASSTHTDTQYF. CDR3 nucleotide sequence: TGTGCCAGCAGCACCCACACAGATACGCAGTATTTT.

V and J are TRBV7-6 and TRBJ2-3, with 10 bases fitting TRBD2. CDR1 is SGHVS and CDR2 is FNYEAQ in the germline V gene. Trimming at V came to 0 bases and at J to 1 base, leaving 10 bases not matched to a gene. The CDR3 extends over 19 amino acids. The CDR3 nucleotides are TGTGCCAGCAGCTTAGCGAACCTAGCGGGGGCCTCGCGCACAGATACGCAGTATTTT. It codes for CASSLANLAGASRTDTQYF.

V gene TRBV7-3 combines with J gene TRBJ2-6, with D perhaps being TRBD1 or TRBD2 (5 bases each). The V and J ends lost 2 bases and 1 base respectively, with 6 bases between them. This CDR3 contains 15 residues. CDR1 and CDR2 from the germline V gene are SGHTA and FQGTGA. The chain's CDR3 is CASSLGGSGANVLTF. In nucleotides, the CDR3 is TGTGCCAGCAGCTTAGGGGGATCTGGGGCCAACGTCCTGACTTTC.

CDR3 coding DNA: TGTGCCAGCAGCTTGGCGGGGACACCCAAAAACTATGGCTACACCTTC. Translated, it gives CASSLAGTPKNYGYTF. The rearrangement uses TRBV5-6 and TRBJ1-2, with a weak D call TRBD1 (6 bases). CDR1 is SGHDT and CDR2 is YYEEEE in the germline V gene. This CDR3 contains 16 residues. Trimming stripped 0 bases from V and 2 bases from J, with 14 bases between.

The chain carries TRBV28 and TRBJ1-1, with TRBD1 matching 9 bases. CDR3 length equals 18 residues. With 8 bases clipped from V and 1 base from J, the junction kept 17 bases outside the gene matches. Germline V gene data show CDR1 as MDHEN and CDR2 as SYDVKM. The CDR3: CASRTWGLTGGANTEAFF. The CDR3 DNA reads TGTGCCAGCCGTACATGGGGACTTACAGGGGGCGCGAACACTGAAGCTTTCTTT.

The chain recombines TRBV6-6 with TRBJ1-2; D not certain. The CDR3 runs to 12 residues. CDR1 and CDR2 from the germline V gene are MNHNY and SVGAGI (reference sequence). V lost 8 bases to trimming and J lost 4 bases, with 11 bases between them. The CDR3 spells CASGGEGYGYTF. In nucleotides, the CDR3 is TGTGCCAGCGGTGGGGAAGGCTATGGCTACACCTTC.

The chain couples TRBV6-6 to TRBJ2-7; 8 bases are shared with TRBD1. The CDR3 consists of 14 residues. Germline CDR1 is MNHNY and CDR2 is SVGAGI (reference sequence). J lost 4 bases, V lost 5 bases, and 7 bases had no gene match. CDR3 coding DNA: TGTGCCAGCAGTCTACAGGGGGAGGCTTACGAGCAGTACTTC. Protein sequence: CASSLQGEAYEQYF.

This clone was picked up one time. CDR3 coding DNA: TGTGCCAGCAGTCTACCCCCTCTAGCGTACAATGAGCAGTTCTTC. It codes for CASSLPPLAYNEQFF. The chain couples TRBV28 to TRBJ2-1; weak D call: TRBD2 (6 bases). Trimming took 5 bases from V and 4 from J, leaving 15 bases between them. CDR1 and CDR2 (germline): MDHEN, SYDVKM. The CDR3 consists of 15 residues.

This clone has more than one count but fewer than ten. The chain has TRBV5-4 and TRBJ1-2; D is ambiguous. V was trimmed by 1 base and J by 8 bases, leaving 9 bases between them. The CDR3 has 12 amino acids. Germline loops: CDR1 SGHNT, CDR2 YYREEE (reference sequence). CDR3 sequence reads: CASSLSAEGYTF. The CDR3 DNA sequence: TGTGCCAGCAGCTTGTCCGCTGAGGGCTACACCTTC.

The genes are TRBV5-1 and TRBJ2-5; D is undetermined. The V gene's germline CDR1 is SGHRS and CDR2 YFSETQ. The V end lost 4 bases, the J end lost 0 bases, and 7 bases lay between the germline ends. CDR3 length: 13 amino acids. The CDR3 region has the DNA TGCGCCAGCAGCCAGGCCGACCAAGAGACCCAGTACTTC. Translated: CASSQADQETQYF. The full variable domain, completed using reference TRBV5-1 and TRBJ2-5, is KAGVTQTPRYLIKTRGQQVTLSCSPISGHRSVSWYQQTPGQGLQFLFEYFSETQRNKGNFPGRFSGRQFSNSRSEMNVSTLELGDSALYLCASSQADQETQYFGPGTRLLVL.

This sequence joins TRBV10-3 and TRBJ2-2; 7 nucleotides line up with TRBD2. Per germline, CDR1 ENHRY and CDR2 SYGVKD. V lost 3 bases and J lost 5; bases outside the gene matches: 9. The CDR3 loop spans 16 amino acids. The CDR3 DNA reads as TGTGCCATCAGTGACCCTGGAGGGAGGGTAACCGGGGAGCTGTTTTTT. Protein product: CAISDPGGRVTGELFF.

The genes are TRBV9 and TRBJ2-7; 13 nucleotides match TRBD2. Per the germline V gene, CDR1 is SGDLS and CDR2 is YYNGEE. V was pared by 4 bases and J by 9 bases, with 13 bases of the junction left unmatched. The CDR3 spans 16 residues. The CDR3 sequence is CASSPRGEGLAGMQYF. The DNA for the CDR3 is TGTGCCAGCAGCCCCCGGGGGGAGGGACTAGCGGGGATGCAGTACTTC.

The chain recombines TRBV5-1 with TRBJ1-1, with unresolved D. This CDR3 contains 15 residues. The germline V gene has CDR1 SGHRS and CDR2 YFSETQ. V was cut by 0 bases and J by 0 bases, with 9 bases left in between. CDR3 region: CASSLVPGMNTEAFF. Written as DNA, the CDR3 is TGCGCCAGCAGCTTGGTCCCGGGCATGAACACTGAAGCTTTCTTT.

J is TRBJ2-5 and V is TRBV19, with 10 bases identical to TRBD1. V lost 6 bases to trimming and J lost 2 bases; unmatched junction nucleotides: 12. CDR3 length: 17 amino acids. Germline V gene lookup returns CDR1 LNHDA and CDR2 SQIVND (reference sequence). Here the CDR3 reads CASRLRLGQGRQETQYF. CDR3 DNA sequence: TGTGCCAGTAGACTTAGGTTGGGACAGGGGCGTCAAGAGACCCAGTACTTC.

The V gene is TRBV5-6, the J gene TRBJ1-2; no firm D call. V gave up 1 base and J gave up 6 bases, with 4 bases separating them. The CDR3 has 11 residues. The V gene's germline CDR1 is SGHDT and CDR2 YYEEEE. In nucleotides, the CDR3 is TGTGCCAGCAGCTTGATAGATGGCTACACCTTC. Protein product: CASSLIDGYTF.

The rearrangement uses TRBV5-4 and TRBJ1-2; no definite D call. The CDR3 length is 12 residues. The V and J ends lost 0 bases and 7 bases respectively, with 7 bases between them. Germline CDR1 reads SGHNT; CDR2 reads YYREEE (reference sequence). In DNA form, the CDR3 reads TGTGCCAGCAGCTTGGGGACGGCTGGCTACACCTTC. Its protein product is CASSLGTAGYTF.

The chain is built from TRBV7-9 and TRBJ1-2; D unresolved. Germline V CDR1 and CDR2: SEHNR, FQNEAQ (reference sequence). The CDR3 contains 14 residues. V was shortened by 1 base and J by 6 bases, with 12 bases between the two germline ends. The DNA of the CDR3 is TGTGCCAGCAGCTTAGATGACAACGGCAATGGCTACACCTTC. This translates into CASSLDDNGNGYTF.